Shown below are 30 T cell receptor beta chains from a single sample sequenced in a study of blood T cell repertoires in COVID-19. Clones were read by immunoSEQ multiplex PCR, and TCRdb kept only the in-frame ones, dropping some. The table lists approximately 300,000 clones, 85% to 90% of them singletons. Sequencing input: PBMCs or T cells enriched from blood (not recorded which). These receptors all come from a man younger than 40 who had recovered from COVID-19.

The chain links TRBV29-1 to TRBJ2-1; D is undetermined. Deletions cut 2 bases from V and 0 bases from J, with 5 bases between. This CDR3 has 13 amino acids. CDR1 SQVTM and CDR2 ANQGSEA come from the germline V gene. CDR3 sequence: CSVERSSYNEQFF. The CDR3 DNA sequence: TGCAGCGTTGAAAGGAGCTCCTACAATGAGCAGTTCTTC.

The CDR3 is CASSPFWQLSSGYEQYF. The CDR3 DNA sequence: TGTGCCAGCAGCCCCTTTTGGCAGCTCTCATCGGGCTACGAGCAGTACTTC. V usage is TRBV5-5 and J usage is TRBJ2-7; D unclear. The length of the CDR3 is 17 residues. V was clipped by 4 bases and J by 3 bases, with 23 bases between them. Germline lookup yields CDR1 SGHKS and CDR2 YYEKEE (reference sequence).

The rearrangement uses TRBV12-3 or TRBV12-4 and TRBJ1-1; 7 positions match TRBD1. This CDR3 is built from 13 residues. Trimming removed 1 base from V and 7 bases from J; junction bases left unmatched: 3. The DNA of the CDR3 is TGTGCCAGCAGTTTAGGGGGGACAGTTGAAGCTTTCTTT. It specifies CASSLGGTVEAFF.

The chain joins TRBV5-1 to TRBJ2-4, with 9 bases fitting TRBD1. V shed 0 bases, J shed 5 bases, and the junction held 6 bases outside the gene matches. The CDR3 has 16 residues. Germline V gene lookup returns CDR1 SGHRS and CDR2 YFSETQ. As DNA, the CDR3 is TGCGCCAGCAGCTTGGCCGGGTGGACAGGGGAAAACATTCAGTACTTC. Translated, it gives CASSLAGWTGENIQYF.

The chain carries TRBV25-1 and TRBJ1-2; TRBD1 agrees at 7 bases. The junction had 6 bases not matched to a gene; V was cut back by 8 bases and J by 0 bases. Germline V gene lookup returns CDR1 MGHDK and CDR2 SYGVNS. CDR3 length: 14 amino acids. Here the CDR3 reads CASSTQGANYGYTF. In DNA form, the CDR3 reads TGTGCCAGCTCCACCCAGGGGGCTAACTATGGCTACACCTTC.

V is TRBV6-5 and J is TRBJ1-1; tentative D call: TRBD1 (5 bases). The V end lost 5 bases, the J end lost 4 bases, and 17 bases lay between the germline ends. Germline V gene sequence: CDR1 MNHEY, CDR2 SVGAGI. This CDR3 has 15 residues. This chain's CDR3 is CASSKGLSVATEAFF. CDR3 bases: TGTGCCAGCAGTAAGGGACTATCAGTCGCCACTGAAGCTTTCTTT.

The J gene is TRBJ2-2, the V gene TRBV12-3 or TRBV12-4; D possibly corresponds to TRBD2 (6 bases). CDR3 length equals 13 residues. Trimming removed 7 bases from V and 6 bases from J, with 12 bases in between. The CDR3 loop is CASKNRGSGELFF. CDR3 coding DNA: TGTGCCAGCAAAAATCGGGGGTCCGGGGAGCTGTTTTTT.

The V call is TRBV19, the J call TRBJ1-6; perhaps TRBD1 as D (6 bases). The V end was cut by 5 bases, the J end by 1 base, with 9 bases between. The CDR3 is made up of 15 amino acids. Germline V CDR1 and CDR2: LNHDA, SQIVND (reference sequence). For the CDR3, the DNA is TGTGCCAGTAGTTCCACAGGGTCCTATAATTCACCCCTCCACTTT. As protein: CASSSTGSYNSPLHF.

This sequence joins TRBV2 and TRBJ1-4; TRBD1 is a possible D gene (5 bases). The CDR3 runs to 15 residues. In germline, CDR1 is SNHLY, CDR2 FYNNEI. V shed 5 bases and J shed 4 bases, with 14 bases lying between them. The CDR3 coding sequence is TGTGCCAGCAGTCCCCTACGACAGCGTAATGAAAAACTGTTTTTT. It encodes CASSPLRQRNEKLFF.

V and J are TRBV7-8 and TRBJ2-1; D might be TRBD2 (5 bases). The CDR3 covers 15 residues. Trimming took off 3 bases at V and 0 bases at J, with 9 bases between the two ends. Germline V lookup: CDR1 SGHVS, CDR2 FQNEAQ. In nucleotides, the CDR3 is TGTGCCAGCAGCTTCCCGGGGAGCTCCTACAATGAGCAGTTCTTC. Residues: CASSFPGSSYNEQFF.

This clone turned up a few times. The chain links TRBV10-1 to TRBJ2-7; the match to TRBD1 covers 9 bases. V gave up 5 bases and J gave up 7 bases; unmatched junction bases: 9. Germline V gene lookup returns CDR1 WNHNN and CDR2 SYGVQD (reference sequence). The CDR3 runs to 14 residues. CDR3: CASSQRTGADEQYF. CDR3 coding DNA: TGCGCCAGCAGTCAAAGGACAGGGGCTGATGAGCAGTACTTC.

The genes are TRBV6-5 and TRBJ2-3; 10 bases match TRBD2. This CDR3 is built from 14 residues. Germline CDR1 MNHEY, CDR2 SVGAGI. Germline trimming cut 7 bases from V and 0 bases from J; bases unmatched to any gene: 1. The CDR3 loop reads CASIAGGSTDTQYF. The CDR3, as DNA: TGTGCCAGCATAGCGGGAGGCAGCACAGATACGCAGTATTTT.

The rearrangement uses TRBV4-2 and TRBJ2-3; D may be TRBD2 (5 bases). The CDR3 contains 17 residues. Trimming took off 0 bases at V and 2 bases at J, with 15 bases between the two ends. CDR1 is LGHNA and CDR2 is YNFKEQ in the germline V gene. For the CDR3, the DNA is TGTGCCAGCAGCCAAGAACCCCCGGGATTACTCACAGATACGCAGTATTTT. It yields the protein CASSQEPPGLLTDTQYF.

The chain is built from TRBV19 and TRBJ1-1; 9 bases fit TRBD1. Germline V gene sequence: CDR1 LNHDA, CDR2 SQIVND (reference sequence). This CDR3 comprises 14 residues. The V segment lost 3 bases and the J segment 11 bases; nucleotides outside the gene matches: 10. This CDR3 reads CASSIVPGQGPAFF. For the CDR3, the DNA is TGTGCCAGTAGTATCGTCCCGGGACAGGGACCGGCTTTCTTT.

This chain links TRBV5-1 with TRBJ2-1; unclear D gene. CDR1 is SGHRS and CDR2 is YFSETQ in the germline V gene. The germline V and J ends were trimmed by 3 bases and 6 bases, with 13 bases remaining between them. The CDR3 totals 14 residues. The CDR3 reads CASSSPLRVNEQFF. CDR3 coding DNA: TGCGCCAGCAGCTCGCCCCTCCGGGTCAATGAGCAGTTCTTC.

CDR3 protein: CASSLIHLSTEAFF. The CDR3 DNA is TGCGCCAGCAGCCTCATTCATCTGAGCACTGAAGCTTTCTTT. The chain is built from TRBV4-1 and TRBJ1-1; no definite D call. V dropped 4 bases and J dropped 4 bases, with 13 bases sitting between them. Germline CDR1 is MGHRA and CDR2 is YSYEKL. The CDR3 consists of 14 residues.

The chain has TRBV11-2 and TRBJ2-7, with 7 bases identical to TRBD1. Looked up from germline, CDR1 is SGHAT and CDR2 is FQNNGV. This CDR3 is 12 amino acids long. V was pared by 6 bases and J by 6 bases, with 5 bases of the junction left unmatched. CDR3 nucleotide sequence: TGTGCCAGCAGTGCCACAGGGGTCGAGCAGTACTTC. It codes for CASSATGVEQYF.

A few counts support this clone. The chain couples TRBV5-1 to TRBJ1-1, with D perhaps TRBD1 (5 bases). There are 16 residues in the CDR3. Trimming cost V 2 bases and J 0 bases, with 14 bases left between them. The germline CDR1 and CDR2 sequences are SGHRS and YFSETQ. The CDR3 is CASSFRPGSMNTEAFF. The CDR3 coding sequence is TGCGCCAGCAGCTTTAGACCAGGGTCAATGAACACTGAAGCTTTCTTT.

This chain connects TRBV7-9 to TRBJ1-6, with 9 bases fitting TRBD1. CDR3 length: 17 amino acids. Germline-derived CDR1 and CDR2 are SEHNR and FQNEAQ (reference sequence). The V gene end was trimmed by 4 bases and the J gene end by 6 bases; junction bases not matched to a gene: 10. CDR3 nucleotides: TGTGCCAGCAGCTCATACCGGGACAGGGTTGGTAATTCACCCCTCCACTTT. Its translation: CASSSYRDRVGNSPLHF.

The chain recombines TRBV5-1 with TRBJ1-6, with D possibly TRBD1 on 5 matching bases. The ends were cut back, 4 bases at V and 9 bases at J, with 14 bases in the middle. The CDR3 sequence is 14 residues long. Germline V gene lookup returns CDR1 SGHRS and CDR2 YFSETQ. This CDR3 reads CASSGVSRGSPLHF. The CDR3 DNA follows: TGCGCCAGCAGCGGGGTCTCTAGGGGTTCACCCCTCCACTTT.

The chain joins TRBV30 to TRBJ2-3; 9 bases match TRBD2. The CDR3 consists of 16 residues. The J segment lost 2 bases and the V segment lost 0 bases, leaving 6 bases of the junction unmatched. In germline, CDR1 is GTSNPN, CDR2 SVGIG (reference sequence). The CDR3 spells CAWSVRSGRNTDTQYF. For the CDR3, the DNA is TGTGCCTGGAGTGTAAGGAGCGGGAGGAACACAGATACGCAGTATTTT.

CDR3: CASSPVTGELFF. The CDR3 nucleotides are TGCGCCAGCAGCCCCGTGACCGGGGAGCTGTTTTTT. This chain uses TRBV5-1 with TRBJ2-2, with D unresolved. The CDR3 totals 12 residues. Trimming removed 4 bases at V and 5 bases at J, with 6 bases between. Germline CDR1 SGHRS, CDR2 YFSETQ. Filled out from reference TRBV5-1 and TRBJ2-2, the complete variable domain reads KAGVTQTPRYLIKTRGQQVTLSCSPISGHRSVSWYQQTPGQGLQFLFEYFSETQRNKGNFPGRFSGRQFSNSRSEMNVSTLELGDSALYLCASSPVTGELFFGEGSRLTVL.

The J gene is TRBJ1-1, the V gene TRBV27; TRBD1 is a possible D gene (5 bases). This CDR3 has 16 residues. V dropped 9 bases and J dropped 0 bases, with 20 bases sitting between them. The germline gives CDR1 MNHEY, CDR2 SMNVEV (reference sequence). CDR3 residues: CASKEGAIALNTEAFF. In nucleotides, the CDR3 is TGTGCCAGTAAGGAAGGGGCCATCGCGCTGAACACTGAAGCTTTCTTT.

The chain joins TRBV13 to TRBJ2-3, with D maybe TRBD1 (5 bases). The CDR3 is made up of 13 amino acids. Germline values: CDR1 PRHDT, CDR2 FYEKMQ (reference sequence). V gave up 3 bases and J gave up 3 bases, with 7 bases separating them. The CDR3 is CASSLAGTDTQYF. CDR3 coding DNA: TGTGCCAGCAGCTTGGCAGGGACAGATACGCAGTATTTT.

The rearrangement links TRBV5-1 to TRBJ1-1; 8 bases align to TRBD1. The CDR3 is 16 amino acids. CDR1 and CDR2 (germline): SGHRS, YFSETQ. The junction had 6 bases not matched to a gene; V was cut back by 0 bases and J by 2 bases. The CDR3: CASSLDAGGGNTEAFF. DNA of the CDR3: TGCGCCAGCAGCTTGGACGCAGGGGGCGGCAACACTGAAGCTTTCTTT.

This chain joins TRBV6-4 and TRBJ1-2; D may be TRBD1 (6 bases). The CDR3 covers 15 residues. The ends were cut back, 6 bases at V and 4 bases at J, with 18 bases in the middle. Germline V gives CDR1 MRHNA, CDR2 SNTAGT. The CDR3 loop reads CASRNKGQGIYGYTF. The CDR3 DNA follows: TGTGCCAGCAGGAACAAGGGACAAGGCATCTATGGCTACACCTTC.

The gene calls are TRBV19 and TRBJ1-5; D gene unclear. With 5 bases removed from V and 0 bases from J, the gap between germline ends came to 8 bases. Germline V gene data show CDR1 as LNHDA and CDR2 as SQIVND (reference sequence). This CDR3 region has 14 residues. CDR3 nucleotide sequence: TGTGCCAGTAGTGGTCAGAATAGCAATCAGCCCCAGCATTTT. Its protein product is CASSGQNSNQPQHF. The whole variable domain, remainder taken from reference TRBV19 and TRBJ1-5, is DGGITQSPKYLFRKEGQNVTLSCEQNLNHDAMYWYRQDPGQGLRLIYYSQIVNDFQKGDIAEGYSVSREKKESFPLTVTSAQKNPTAFYLCASSGQNSNQPQHFGDGTRLSIL.

J is TRBJ1-4 and V is TRBV7-2; D is ambiguous. The CDR3 sequence is 15 residues long. V lost 5 bases, J lost 3 bases, and 13 bases lay in between. The germline gives CDR1 SGHTA, CDR2 FQGNSA. As DNA, the CDR3 is TGTGCCAGCAGCGTTAGCCGGCTGGCTAATGAAAAACTGTTTTTT. Its protein is CASSVSRLANEKLFF.

This rearrangement joins TRBV18 to TRBJ2-5; no firm D call. The ends were cut back, 4 bases at V and 2 bases at J, with 5 bases in the middle. This CDR3 contains 12 residues. From germline, CDR1 is KGHSH and CDR2 LQKENI. The DNA of the CDR3 is TGTGCCAGCTCACGAACACAAGAGACCCAGTACTTC. This codes for CASSRTQETQYF.

The genes are TRBV18 and TRBJ2-7; weak D call: TRBD1 (6 bases). The germline V gene encodes CDR1 KGHSH and CDR2 LQKENI. Trimming left V 1 base short and J 2 bases short, with 15 bases between. The CDR3 spans 16 residues. Written as DNA, the CDR3 is TGTGCCAGCTCACCACTCGGCAGGGGAGCGGCCTACGAGCAGTACTTC. Amino acids: CASSPLGRGAAYEQYF.